The 28 T cell receptor beta chains below were found in one sample sequenced in a study of T cell responses to AZD1222 COVID-19 vaccine. Only in-frame clones appear in the TCRdb table, and some are missing; sequencing was by immunoSEQ multiplex PCR. Of about 35,000 clones in the sample, 65% to 90% were seen once. This specimen was peripheral blood, taken 28 days after the second AZD1222 dose. The origin of the receptors is an adult who received the AZD1222 COVID-19 vaccine.

This clone was observed a handful of times. The chain joins TRBV10-3 to TRBJ2-1, with 7 bases that match TRBD1. The germline gives CDR1 ENHRY, CDR2 SYGVKD. This CDR3 region has 11 residues. V was pared by 4 bases and J by 15 bases, with 6 bases of the junction left unmatched. CDR3 in amino acids: CAISGQGVGFF. The CDR3 region has the DNA TGTGCCATCAGTGGACAGGGCGTAGGGTTCTTC.

The chain links TRBV6-5 to TRBJ1-1; the match to TRBD1 covers 7 bases. Germline-derived CDR1 and CDR2 are MNHEY and SVGAGI. The CDR3 is made up of 15 amino acids. V shed 4 bases and J 3 bases; nucleotides not matched to a gene: 8. This CDR3 is CASSSLDRRYTEAFF. The DNA for the CDR3 is TGTGCCAGCAGTTCCTTGGACAGGAGGTACACTGAAGCTTTCTTT.

The rearrangement joins TRBV4-2 to TRBJ2-7; D might be TRBD1 (5 bases). The V gene lost 1 base and the J gene lost 5 bases, with 15 bases spanning the gap. The CDR3 has 15 residues. Looked up from germline, CDR1 is LGHNA and CDR2 is YNFKEQ. DNA for the CDR3: TGTGCCAGCAGCCAAGGAAGGGGCCCCCTCAACGAGCAGTACTTC. Protein sequence: CASSQGRGPLNEQYF.

This rearrangement joins TRBV30 to TRBJ1-1; possible D gene TRBD1, 5 bases. Germline V gene data show CDR1 as GTSNPN and CDR2 as SVGIG (reference sequence). The CDR3 is made up of 11 amino acids. V was cut by 6 bases and J by 10 bases, with 15 bases left in between. CDR3 DNA sequence: TGTGCCTGCGAGAGGGGCGGAGGAGCTTTCTTT. Protein product: CACERGGGAFF.

J is TRBJ2-7 and V is TRBV7-2; a possible D gene is TRBD1 (6 bases). The V gene lost 2 bases and the J gene lost 6 bases, with 20 bases spanning the gap. Germline-derived CDR1 and CDR2 are SGHTA and FQGNSA. The CDR3 extends over 16 amino acids. CDR3 coding DNA: TGTGCCAGCAGCTTATCTACTGGGTCTGGGGGCAGCGAGCAGTACTTC. Its protein product is CASSLSTGSGGSEQYF. The whole variable domain, remainder taken from reference TRBV7-2 and TRBJ2-7, is GAGVSQSPSNKVTEKGKDVELRCDPISGHTALYWYRQSLGQGLEFLIYFQGNSAPDKSGLPSDRFSAERTGGSVSTLTIQRTQQEDSAVYLCASSLSTGSGGSEQYFGPGTRLTVT.

The gene calls are TRBV19 and TRBJ1-5; a possible D gene is TRBD1 (6 bases). Germline V gives CDR1 LNHDA, CDR2 SQIVND (reference sequence). The CDR3 runs 18 residues. V was clipped by 5 bases and J by 2 bases, with 22 bases between them. CDR3 loop: CASSSSTTGIRGNQPQHF. The CDR3 DNA sequence: TGTGCCAGTAGTTCCAGTACTACAGGGATAAGAGGCAATCAGCCCCAGCATTTT.

The chain uses TRBV6-5 and TRBJ1-6, with D perhaps matching TRBD1 (6 bases). Germline V gives CDR1 MNHEY, CDR2 SVGAGI. Trimming shortened V by 4 bases and J by 5 bases, and 15 bases separated the two germline ends. The CDR3 covers 16 residues. The CDR3 region is CASSSRRTADNSPLHF. The CDR3 DNA is TGTGCCAGCAGTTCCAGAAGGACAGCGGATAATTCACCCCTCCACTTT.

The V call is TRBV29-1, the J call TRBJ1-5, with D possibly TRBD1 on 5 matching bases. The CDR3 sequence is 13 residues long. The V and J ends lost 1 base and 4 bases respectively, with 8 bases between them. Germline V gene sequence: CDR1 SQVTM, CDR2 ANQGSEA. In DNA form, the CDR3 reads TGCAGCGTTGAAGTTGGGGGGAATCAGCCCCAGCATTTT. Translating it yields CSVEVGGNQPQHF.

The CDR3 region is CASSVGRGFDEQYF. In nucleotides, the CDR3 is TGTGCCAGCAGCGTAGGCAGGGGTTTCGACGAGCAGTACTTC. V usage is TRBV9 and J usage is TRBJ2-7, with D perhaps TRBD1 (6 bases). Germline CDR1 reads SGDLS; CDR2 reads YYNGEE. The V end was cut by 0 bases, the J end by 5 bases, with 12 bases between. This CDR3 has 14 amino acids.

This sequence joins TRBV6-5 and TRBJ2-7; 9 nucleotides match TRBD2. The CDR3 totals 14 residues. With 4 bases clipped from V and 4 bases from J, the junction kept 5 bases outside the gene matches. CDR1 and CDR2 (germline): MNHEY, SVGAGI. CDR3 coding DNA: TGTGCCAGCAGTTCCTCTAGCGGGGAATACGAGCAGTACTTC. This gives the protein CASSSSSGEYEQYF.

This clone appeared a single time. The genes are TRBV19 and TRBJ2-3; TRBD2 matches at 11 bases. This CDR3 comprises 18 residues. After removal of 7 bases from V and 0 bases from J, the junction contained 12 bases not matched to a gene. Germline V gives CDR1 LNHDA, CDR2 SQIVND (reference sequence). CDR3 sequence: CASNSLAGGLPSTDTQYF. DNA of the CDR3: TGTGCCAGTAATAGCCTAGCGGGAGGTTTACCTAGCACAGATACGCAGTATTTT.

The chain links TRBV9 to TRBJ2-1; TRBD2 agrees at 9 bases. The CDR3 covers 15 residues. The V and J ends lost 3 bases and 0 bases, in that order; junction bases with no gene match: 1. Germline values: CDR1 SGDLS, CDR2 YYNGEE. The CDR3 region is CASSATSGSYNEQFF. CDR3 nucleotides: TGTGCCAGCAGCGCGACTAGCGGCTCCTACAATGAGCAGTTCTTC.

The chain is built from TRBV5-1 and TRBJ1-3; 9 bases match TRBD1. The V segment lost 5 bases and the J segment 3 bases; nucleotides outside the gene matches: 15. The CDR3 runs to 18 residues. Germline V gene lookup returns CDR1 SGHRS and CDR2 YFSETQ. CDR3: CASRPSIDRGISGNTIYF. CDR3 coding DNA: TGCGCCAGCAGACCTTCCATTGACAGGGGGATAAGTGGAAACACCATATATTTT.

The genes are TRBV28 and TRBJ2-7; D unresolved. Between the trimmed V and J ends, which lost 5 bases and 2 bases, there was a span of 7 bases. Germline V lookup: CDR1 MDHEN, CDR2 SYDVKM. There are 12 residues in the CDR3. This CDR3 reads CASSTPPYEQYF. CDR3 sequence (DNA): TGTGCCAGCAGTACCCCCCCCTACGAGCAGTACTTC.

This clone was seen a handful of times. The chain combines TRBV5-4 with TRBJ2-1; no clear D gene. V was clipped by 0 bases and J by 3 bases, with 10 bases between them. Germline CDR1 is SGHNT and CDR2 is YYREEE (reference sequence). This CDR3 region has 15 residues. CDR3 sequence (DNA): TGTGCCAGCAGCTTGGTGGACCCCAGCTACAATGAGCAGTTCTTC. This gives the protein CASSLVDPSYNEQFF.

This rearrangement joins TRBV5-5 to TRBJ1-1; no clear D. Germline assignment: CDR1 SGHKS and CDR2 YYEKEE (reference sequence). The CDR3 consists of 14 residues. The V and J ends lost 0 bases and 3 bases respectively, with 9 bases between them. The CDR3 region has the DNA TGTGCCAGCAGCTTGGCGGGAAGGGACACTGAAGCTTTCTTT. Translating gives CASSLAGRDTEAFF.

The chain couples TRBV7-8 to TRBJ2-7; 8 bases match TRBD2. V was clipped by 4 bases and J by 3 bases; unmatched bases: 5. CDR1 and CDR2 (germline): SGHVS, FQNEAQ. There are 14 residues in the CDR3. The CDR3 region is CASSSLAGGYEQYF. CDR3 bases: TGTGCCAGCAGCTCCCTAGCGGGCGGCTACGAGCAGTACTTC.

This clone is a singleton in its sample. The genes are TRBV28 and TRBJ2-5, with 7 nucleotides matching TRBD1. Germline V lookup: CDR1 MDHEN, CDR2 SYDVKM. The CDR3 consists of 14 residues. Trimming at V came to 6 bases and at J to 2 bases, leaving 6 bases not matched to a gene. The CDR3 region is CASSLTGAQETQYF. DNA for the CDR3: TGTGCCAGCAGCCTCACAGGGGCGCAAGAGACCCAGTACTTC.

The CDR3 coding sequence is TGTGCCCGACGGAGCTGGGGTCTTAACGAGCAGTACTTC. The encoded protein is CARRSWGLNEQYF. The chain carries TRBV30 and TRBJ2-7; D unclear. With 8 bases removed from V and 5 bases from J, the gap between germline ends came to 19 bases. The CDR3 has 13 residues. Germline V gene lookup returns CDR1 GTSNPN and CDR2 SVGIG (reference sequence). The full variable domain, completed using reference TRBV30 and TRBJ2-7, is SQTIHQWPATLVQPVGSPLSLECTVEGTSNPNLYWYRQAAGRGLQLLFYSVGIGQISSEVPQNLSASRPQDRQFILSSKKLLLSDSGFYLCARRSWGLNEQYFGPGTRLTVT.

This chain joins TRBV19 and TRBJ1-1; D not resolved. V was clipped by 3 bases and J by 8 bases, with 7 bases between them. This CDR3 has 11 amino acids. Germline CDR1 LNHDA, CDR2 SQIVND (reference sequence). The CDR3 here is CASSINREAFF. The CDR3 bases are TGTGCCAGTAGTATTAATAGAGAAGCTTTCTTT.

This clone was observed a handful of times. V gene TRBV3-1 (or the pseudogene TRBV3-2) combines with J gene TRBJ2-1, with TRBD2 identical over 8 bases. This CDR3 region has 15 residues. Per germline, CDR1 LGHDT and CDR2 YNNKEL (reference sequence). Losses at the gene ends were 4 bases for V and 8 bases for J; bases not matched to a gene: 10. CDR3 region: CASSPSGGLFDEQFF. Written as DNA, the CDR3 is TGTGCCAGCAGCCCTTCGGGGGGGCTCTTCGATGAGCAGTTCTTC.

J is TRBJ1-6 and V is TRBV6-5, with D possibly TRBD1 on 5 matching bases. Trimming left V 6 bases short and J 7 bases short, with 10 bases between. From germline, CDR1 is MNHEY and CDR2 SVGAGI. The CDR3 runs 13 residues. This chain's CDR3 is CASRPRENSPLHF. The DNA for the CDR3 is TGTGCCAGCAGGCCCAGGGAGAATTCACCCCTCCACTTT.

This rearrangement joins TRBV19 to TRBJ2-3; TRBD2 might be the D (6 bases). CDR3 length: 14 amino acids. Deletions cut 3 bases from V and 4 bases from J, with 11 bases between. The V gene's germline CDR1 is LNHDA and CDR2 SQIVND (reference sequence). The CDR3 region is CASSIGRRADTQYF. CDR3 coding DNA: TGTGCCAGTAGTATTGGGCGGAGGGCAGATACGCAGTATTTT.

The V call is TRBV6-5, the J call TRBJ1-1; no reliable D call. Germline V gives CDR1 MNHEY, CDR2 SVGAGI. V shed 8 bases and J shed 11 bases, with 18 bases lying between them. The CDR3 loop spans 12 amino acids. CDR3 sequence: CASGERQLGAFF. In DNA, the CDR3 is TGTGCCAGCGGAGAACGGCAGCTCGGTGCTTTCTTT.

This clone was observed once. The V and J genes are TRBV7-2 and TRBJ2-3; 7 positions agree with TRBD2. In germline, CDR1 is SGHTA, CDR2 FQGNSA. This CDR3 has 15 residues. Trimming took 3 bases from V and 9 from J; bases not matched to a gene: 12. CDR3 region: CASSFGYGGRVTQYF. The CDR3 nucleotides read TGTGCCAGCAGCTTTGGGTACGGGGGGAGAGTAACGCAGTATTTT.

The chain links TRBV13 to TRBJ2-7, with D tentatively TRBD1 (5 bases). Looked up from germline, CDR1 is PRHDT and CDR2 is FYEKMQ (reference sequence). Trimming left V 5 bases short and J 0 bases short, with 20 bases between. The CDR3 spans 17 residues. The CDR3 is CASSPAPDSLRSYEQYF. Here the CDR3 DNA reads TGTGCCAGCAGCCCAGCCCCAGACAGTTTACGCTCCTACGAGCAGTACTTC.

V usage is TRBV30 and J usage is TRBJ2-1, with 8 positions matching TRBD1. Trimming at V came to 3 bases and at J to 5 bases, leaving 3 bases not matched to a gene. CDR1 GTSNPN and CDR2 SVGIG come from the germline V gene (reference sequence). The CDR3 is 13 amino acids. The DNA for the CDR3 is TGTGCCTGGAGCCTGGGACAGGACAATGAGCAGTTCTTC. Amino acids: CAWSLGQDNEQFF.

The rearrangement joins TRBV28 to TRBJ1-1; tentatively, D is TRBD1 (5 bases). The germline V gene encodes CDR1 MDHEN and CDR2 SYDVKM. V was clipped by 2 bases and J by 8 bases, with 9 bases between them. The CDR3 length is 12 residues. DNA for the CDR3: TGTGCCAGCAGTTTAGCCCAGGGAGAAGCTTTCTTT. Encoded protein: CASSLAQGEAFF.